Below are 17 T cell receptor beta chains sequenced from a single sample in a study of blood T cell repertoires in COVID-19. The data were produced by immunoSEQ multiplex PCR, yet TCRdb's version contains in-frame clones alone and is incomplete. This sample has 200,000 to 300,000 clones, with 70% to 90% found just once. Specimen: peripheral blood. All receptors derive from a man aged 25-40 years with active or convalescent COVID-19.

The chain is built from TRBV6-2 or TRBV6-3 and TRBJ2-7, with no clear D. The CDR3 has 13 amino acids. Trimming shortened V by 4 bases and J by 3 bases, and 10 bases separated the two germline ends. Germline lookup yields CDR1 MNHEY and CDR2 SVGEGT. The CDR3 here is CASSSRLSYEQYF. The CDR3 bases are TGTGCCAGCAGTTCCCGGTTAAGCTACGAGCAGTACTTC.

This clone was recorded a few times. The V call is TRBV18, the J call TRBJ1-3; weak D call: TRBD1 (5 bases). V was cut by 5 bases and J by 3 bases, with 11 bases left in between. CDR3 length: 14 residues. Looked up from germline, CDR1 is KGHSH and CDR2 is LQKENI. CDR3 DNA: TGTGCCAGCTCAGCGCAGGGAAATGGAAACACCATATATTTT. Translating it yields CASSAQGNGNTIYF.

The genes are TRBV12-3 or TRBV12-4 and TRBJ2-1; maybe TRBD2 (5 bases). V was pared by 5 bases and J by 10 bases, with 6 bases between. The CDR3 contains 10 residues. The CDR3 region has the DNA TGTGCCAGCAGTGGAGGCGAGCAGTTCTTC. This codes for CASSGGEQFF.

The rearrangement links TRBV7-9 to TRBJ2-7; no firm D call. Germline CDR1 is SEHNR and CDR2 is FQNEAQ (reference sequence). The CDR3 has 13 amino acids. Trimming removed 1 base from V and 7 bases from J, with 11 bases in between. CDR3 sequence (DNA): TGTGCCAGCAGCTTAGGCGAGGTGAGGGAGCAGTACTTC. The encoded protein is CASSLGEVREQYF. The full variable domain, in which reference TRBV7-9 and TRBJ2-7 provide the parts outside the CDR3, is DTGVSQNPRHKITKRGQNVTFRCDPISEHNRLYWYRQTLGQGPEFLTYFQNEAQLEKSRLLSDRFSAERPKGSFSTLEIQRTEQGDSAMYLCASSLGEVREQYFGPGTRLTVT.

The chain uses TRBV30 and TRBJ1-3, with TRBD1 as a possible D gene (6 bases). The CDR3 sequence is 12 residues long. Trimming removed 7 bases at V and 4 bases at J, with 11 bases between. Germline lookup yields CDR1 GTSNPN and CDR2 SVGIG (reference sequence). The CDR3 DNA reads as TGTGCCTCATCCGGGACAGGAAACACCATATATTTT. This translates into CASSGTGNTIYF.

The rearrangement uses TRBV7-9 and TRBJ2-4; 12 bases map to TRBD1. Germline CDR1 reads SEHNR; CDR2 reads FQNEAQ (reference sequence). The trim removed 0 bases at V and 9 bases at J, leaving 6 bases unmatched. The CDR3 spans 16 residues. The CDR3: CASSLARGQGASIQYF. CDR3 sequence (DNA): TGTGCCAGCAGCTTAGCGCGGGGACAGGGGGCCAGCATTCAGTACTTC. Variable domain in full (rest from reference TRBV7-9 and TRBJ2-4): DTGVSQNPRHKITKRGQNVTFRCDPISEHNRLYWYRQTLGQGPEFLTYFQNEAQLEKSRLLSDRFSAERPKGSFSTLEIQRTEQGDSAMYLCASSLARGQGASIQYFGAGTRLSVL.

The chain employs TRBV5-1 and TRBJ1-4; 8 bases map to TRBD1. The germline CDR1 and CDR2 sequences are SGHRS and YFSETQ. This CDR3 contains 16 residues. V shed 3 bases, J shed 5 bases, and the junction held 9 bases outside the gene matches. CDR3 region: CASSYGQGSGNEKLFF. The CDR3 DNA follows: TGCGCCAGCAGCTACGGACAGGGTTCGGGAAATGAAAAACTGTTTTTT.

The genes are TRBV30 and TRBJ2-1, with D perhaps TRBD2 (7 bases). The CDR3 is 17 residues long. Trimming left V 2 bases short and J 12 bases short, with 29 bases between. Per germline, CDR1 GTSNPN and CDR2 SVGIG (reference sequence). CDR3 region: CAWSPFGGPGPNQGQFF. The CDR3 DNA follows: TGTGCCTGGAGTCCATTCGGGGGGCCGGGACCCAATCAAGGGCAGTTCTTC.

CDR3 in amino acids: CASSLEGTHTDTQYF. The DNA of the CDR3 is TGTGCCAGCAGCTTAGAGGGGACTCACACAGATACGCAGTATTTT. This chain joins TRBV11-3 and TRBJ2-3; TRBD2 might be the D (6 bases). Trimming removed 0 bases from V and 2 bases from J, with 9 bases in between. The CDR3 spans 15 residues. CDR1 is SGHNT and CDR2 is YENEEA in the germline V gene.

This clone has a handful of counts. The rearrangement links TRBV15 to TRBJ1-2; the D gene is possibly TRBD1 (5 bases). The CDR3 has 13 amino acids. Trimming removed 1 base from V and 8 bases from J, with 11 bases in between. CDR1 LNHNV and CDR2 YYDKDF come from the germline V gene (reference sequence). The CDR3 is CATSRAAGEGYTF. In nucleotides, the CDR3 is TGTGCCACCAGCAGAGCCGCGGGGGAGGGCTACACCTTC.

This chain connects TRBV18 to TRBJ2-5; 8 bases are shared with TRBD1. This CDR3 spans 16 amino acids. CDR1 KGHSH and CDR2 LQKENI come from the germline V gene. V was clipped by 8 bases and J by 3 bases; unmatched bases: 14. CDR3 sequence reads: CASHPWTGRPEETQYF. As DNA, the CDR3 is TGTGCCAGCCACCCATGGACAGGGCGACCCGAAGAGACCCAGTACTTC.

This chain joins TRBV5-6 and TRBJ1-6; TRBD1 aligns across 9 bases. Germline V CDR1 and CDR2: SGHDT, YYEEEE. V was pared by 4 bases and J by 7 bases, with 9 bases of the junction left unmatched. CDR3 length: 16 residues. CDR3 region: CASSTNRGQGNSPLHF. CDR3 coding DNA: TGTGCCAGCAGCACGAACCGGGGACAGGGAAATTCACCCCTCCACTTT.

This sequence joins TRBV19 and TRBJ2-7; 8 nucleotides line up with TRBD1. CDR1 LNHDA and CDR2 SQIVND come from the germline V gene (reference sequence). The V and J ends lost 6 bases and 0 bases, in that order; junction bases with no gene match: 4. There are 14 residues in the CDR3. The CDR3: CASRDREASYEQYF. The CDR3 coding sequence is TGTGCCAGTAGGGACAGGGAGGCCTCCTACGAGCAGTACTTC.

This clone was picked up one time. This rearrangement joins TRBV3-1 (or the pseudogene TRBV3-2) to TRBJ1-2, with 7 bases matching TRBD1. Germline CDR1 is LGHDT and CDR2 is YNNKEL (reference sequence). Germline trimming cut 3 bases from V and 2 bases from J; bases unmatched to any gene: 0. This CDR3 is 13 amino acids long. The CDR3 loop reads CASSQGQNYGYTF. For the CDR3, the DNA is TGTGCCAGCAGCCAGGGACAGAACTATGGCTACACCTTC.

V and J are TRBV5-6 and TRBJ1-1; 10 bases match TRBD1. Germline V gene lookup returns CDR1 SGHDT and CDR2 YYEEEE. J lost 0 bases, V lost 4 bases, and 9 bases had no gene match. The CDR3 contains 17 residues. CDR3 nucleotides: TGTGCCAGCAGCCCGGACAGGGGGTATGGCATGAACACTGAAGCTTTCTTT. Its translation: CASSPDRGYGMNTEAFF.

In DNA form, the CDR3 reads TGTGCCAGTAGTACTAGGACAGGGGCAGGTCAGCCCCAGCATTTT. This encodes CASSTRTGAGQPQHF. The chain recombines TRBV19 with TRBJ1-5, with TRBD1 matching 9 bases. In germline, CDR1 is LNHDA, CDR2 SQIVND (reference sequence). The CDR3 is 15 amino acids. The V and J ends lost 4 bases and 6 bases, in that order; junction bases with no gene match: 7.

The J gene is TRBJ1-2, the V gene TRBV30, with 10 nucleotides matching TRBD1. Per germline, CDR1 GTSNPN and CDR2 SVGIG (reference sequence). The V gene end was trimmed by 8 bases and the J gene end by 3 bases; junction bases not matched to a gene: 6. This CDR3 is 13 amino acids long. The CDR3 spells CAGGGQGYYGYTF. CDR3 coding DNA: TGTGCCGGCGGGGGACAGGGGTACTATGGCTACACCTTC.